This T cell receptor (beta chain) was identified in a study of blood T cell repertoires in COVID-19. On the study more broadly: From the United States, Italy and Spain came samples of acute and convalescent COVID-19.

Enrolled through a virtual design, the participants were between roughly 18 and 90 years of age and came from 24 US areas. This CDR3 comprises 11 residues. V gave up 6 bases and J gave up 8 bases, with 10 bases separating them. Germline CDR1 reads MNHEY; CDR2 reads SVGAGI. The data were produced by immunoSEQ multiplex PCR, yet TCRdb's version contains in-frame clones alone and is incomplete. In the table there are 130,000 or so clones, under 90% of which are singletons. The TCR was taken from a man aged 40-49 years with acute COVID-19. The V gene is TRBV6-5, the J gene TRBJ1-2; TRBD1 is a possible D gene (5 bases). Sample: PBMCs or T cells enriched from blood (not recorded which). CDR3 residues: CASRGGLGYTF. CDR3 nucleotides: TGTGCCAGCAGGGGGGGACTCGGCTACACCTTC.